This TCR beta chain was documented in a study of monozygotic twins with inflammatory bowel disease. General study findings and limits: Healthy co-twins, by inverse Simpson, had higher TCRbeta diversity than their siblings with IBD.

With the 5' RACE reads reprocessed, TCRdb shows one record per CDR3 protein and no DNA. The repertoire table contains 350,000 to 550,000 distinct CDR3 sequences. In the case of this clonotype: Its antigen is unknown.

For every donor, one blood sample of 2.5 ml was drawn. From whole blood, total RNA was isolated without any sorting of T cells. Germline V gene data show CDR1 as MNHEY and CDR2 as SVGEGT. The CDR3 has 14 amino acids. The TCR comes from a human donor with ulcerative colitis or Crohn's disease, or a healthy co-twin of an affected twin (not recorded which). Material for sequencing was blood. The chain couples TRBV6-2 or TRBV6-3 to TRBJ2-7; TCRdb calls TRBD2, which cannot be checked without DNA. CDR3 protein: CASSRGRSSYEQYF.